This passage covers 11 T cell receptor beta chains from one sample sequenced in a study of CXCR3-negative and CXCR3-positive naive CD8 T cells (dated by TCRdb to the late 2010s). Here is what the overall study found, with its caveats: Compared with CXCR3-negative naive cells, CXCR3-positive naive cells had TRB CDR3s with higher hydrophobicity (lower Kidera factor 4), lower energy, and higher strength and volume indices.

Sequencing relied on a NextSeq 550. The Human TCR Profiling Kit (MiLaboratory) was used to make UMI-labeled 5' RACE TRB cDNA libraries. TCRdb reprocessed the reads into one record per CDR3 protein sequence, lacking DNA. The table for this sample records fewer than 90,000 distinct CDR3 sequences. The ten largest clones capture about 0.62% of the sample. Which antigens these TCRs recognize remains unknown. Sequencing was done on a sample of naive CXCR3+ CD8+ T cells from blood. The sample's cell subset or site label, decoded: CD45RO-CCR7+CD27+CD95- naive CD8+ T cells expressing CXCR3 (TNR3+). The source is a human donor in good health. Some clones in this sample may be carry-over from other donors' samples.

The V and J genes are TRBV4-1 and TRBJ2-7. Looked up from germline, CDR1 is MGHRA and CDR2 is YSYEKL. The length of the CDR3 is 13 residues. CDR3 loop: CASSHAETYEQYF.

J is TRBJ2-7 and V is TRBV20-1; TCRdb's D call, TRBD2, is unchecked because there is no DNA. Germline V CDR1 and CDR2: DFQATT, SNEGSKA (reference sequence). This CDR3 region has 17 residues. CDR3 in amino acids: CSARPTPGRGQSYEQYF.

The gene calls are TRBV29-1 and TRBJ1-1. This CDR3 is built from 12 residues. CDR1 SQVTM and CDR2 ANQGSEA come from the germline V gene. The CDR3 loop reads CSVEQPYTEAFF.

The chain carries TRBV7-8 and TRBJ2-5; the D call of TRBD2 rests on TCRdb alone, since no DNA is present to check it. There are 16 residues in the CDR3. Germline CDR1 reads SGHVS; CDR2 reads FQNEAQ. The CDR3 sequence: CASSLVAGGSQETQYF. Drawing the rest from reference TRBV7-8 and TRBJ2-5, the complete variable domain is GAGVSQSPRYKVAKRGQDVALRCDPISGHVSLFWYQQALGQGPEFLTYFQNEAQLDKSGLPSDRFFAERPEGSVSTLKIQRTQQEDSAVYLCASSLVAGGSQETQYFGPGTRLLVL.

The rearrangement uses TRBV28 and TRBJ2-3; checking the TCRdb D call of TRBD1 is not possible without DNA. Germline CDR1 is MDHEN and CDR2 is SYDVKM. The CDR3 is 13 residues long. The chain's CDR3 is CASSLNPEDAQYF. The full variable domain, completed using reference TRBV28 and TRBJ2-3, is DVKVTQSSRYLVKRTGEKVFLECVQDMDHENMFWYRQDPGLGLRLIYFSYDVKMKEKGDIPEGYSVSREKKERFSLILESASTNQTSMYLCASSLNPEDAQYFGPGTRLTVL.

The gene calls are TRBV14 and TRBJ1-2. This CDR3 is 15 amino acids long. CDR1 and CDR2 from the germline V gene are SGHDN and FVKESK. CDR3 amino acids: CASSPTDLYLYGYTF.

The genes are TRBV12-2 and TRBJ2-5. TRBV12-2 is a listed pseudogene. This CDR3 has 12 residues. CDR3 loop: CASRLPQETQYF.

The gene calls are TRBV6-5 and TRBJ1-2; TCRdb designates TRBD1, a call that cannot be tested without DNA. This CDR3 contains 14 residues. The germline gives CDR1 MNHEY, CDR2 SVGAGI. CDR3 region: CASSYSGTNYGYTF.

This CDR3 is CASSSTGGQETHYF. This chain links TRBV13 with TRBJ2-5; with no DNA, the TCRdb D assignment of TRBD1 cannot be verified. Germline values: CDR1 PRHDT, CDR2 FYEKMQ (reference sequence). The CDR3 contains 14 residues. Supplemented by reference TRBV13 and TRBJ2-5, the full variable domain reads AAGVIQSPRHLIKEKRETATLKCYPIPRHDTVYWYQQGPGQDPQFLISFYEKMQSDKGSIPDRFSAQQFSDYHSELNMSSLELGDSALYFCASSSTGGQETHYFGPGTRLLVL.

This sequence joins TRBV12-3 or TRBV12-4 and TRBJ2-3; TCRdb reports TRBD2, a call that lacks DNA to check it against. The CDR3 contains 15 residues. The CDR3 loop is CATSSSEINTDTQYF.

The genes are TRBV13 and TRBJ2-1; with no DNA, the TCRdb D assignment of TRBD1 cannot be verified. There are 14 residues in the CDR3. The germline CDR1 and CDR2 sequences are PRHDT and FYEKMQ (reference sequence). CDR3: CASPGTGTFDEQFF.